This passage covers 10 T cell receptor beta chains from one sample sequenced in a study of T cells in Graves' hyperthyroidism and ophthalmopathy. It was RNA transcripts that yielded the amplified TCR beta CDR3 regions. With the HTBI primer set, the TCR CDR3 went through a first round of RT-PCR. MiXCR, run by TCRdb on the multiplex PCR reads, gives a single entry per CDR3 protein. The table lists 450,000 to 600,000 distinct CDR3 sequences, less than 15% of them singletons. Specimen: blood. The receptors stem from a woman in her thirties or forties with Graves' hyperthyroidism.

This clonotype was found once. This likely traces to a read error, being one base from a far larger clone. This chain links TRBV28 with TRBJ1-3; D not certain. Trimming left V 2 bases short and J 11 bases short, with 10 bases between. This CDR3 has 12 amino acids. The V gene's germline CDR1 is MDHEN and CDR2 SYDVKM. The CDR3 nucleotides are TGTGCCAGCAGTTTAGTGGGGAACGCCATATATTTT. Protein sequence: CASSLVGNAIYF.

The table lists this clonotype with a few counts. J is TRBJ2-3 and V is TRBV4-1; the D is unclear. V was shortened by 1 base and J by 4 bases, with 9 bases between the two germline ends. This CDR3 region has 14 residues. CDR1 and CDR2 from the germline V gene are MGHRA and YSYEKL. CDR3 sequence: CASSQVTGPDTQYF. CDR3 in DNA: TGCGCCAGCAGCCAAGTCACGGGCCCAGATACGCAGTATTTT.

This clonotype was recorded a few times. The chain employs TRBV12-3 or TRBV12-4 and TRBJ2-2; no definite D call. Trimming shortened V by 6 bases and J by 8 bases, and 16 bases separated the two germline ends. The CDR3 covers 14 residues. CDR3 residues: CASSPQMGRGELFF. CDR3 DNA sequence: TGTGCCAGCAGCCCCCAGATGGGCCGGGGGGAGCTGTTTTTT.

At least ten counts were recorded for this clonotype. The chain recombines TRBV27 with TRBJ1-4, with D possibly TRBD1 on 6 matching bases. The CDR3 totals 16 residues. CDR1 MNHEY and CDR2 SMNVEV come from the germline V gene (reference sequence). V dropped 3 bases and J dropped 0 bases, with 11 bases sitting between them. The CDR3: CASSFSRGATNEKLFF. CDR3 in DNA: TGTGCCAGCAGTTTCTCCAGGGGTGCAACTAATGAAAAACTGTTTTTT.

V gene TRBV3-1 combines with J gene TRBJ1-5; a weak D match, TRBD1 (6 bases). This CDR3 has 17 amino acids. Germline V gene sequence: CDR1 LGHDT, CDR2 YNNKEL (reference sequence). Trimming left V 0 bases short and J 7 bases short, with 19 bases between. The CDR3 here is CASSQDTPRGIWQPQHF. CDR3 nucleotides: TGTGCCAGCAGCCAAGACACCCCCAGGGGAATATGGCAGCCCCAGCATTTT.

The sample holds many counts of this clonotype. This sequence joins TRBV28 and TRBJ1-2; 11 nucleotides align to TRBD1. The J segment lost 3 bases and the V segment lost 5 bases, leaving 5 bases of the junction unmatched. From germline, CDR1 is MDHEN and CDR2 SYDVKM. The CDR3 has 15 amino acids. The CDR3 spells CASSPWTGGDYGYTF. CDR3 DNA: TGTGCCAGCAGTCCCTGGACAGGGGGCGACTATGGCTACACCTTC.

This clonotype was counted at least ten times. The chain recombines TRBV28 with TRBJ2-7; 12 bases line up with TRBD1. The CDR3 runs 20 residues. The V gene's germline CDR1 is MDHEN and CDR2 SYDVKM. Germline trimming cut 5 bases from V and 2 bases from J; bases unmatched to any gene: 19. The CDR3 bases are TGTGCCAGCAGTCCAATCCTCCAAGGGACAGGGGGCTTAATTGCCTACGAGCAGTACTTC. It is translated as CASSPILQGTGGLIAYEQYF.

This clonotype was found many times. CDR3 in amino acids: CASSRLAGSYNEQFF. As DNA, the CDR3 is TGTGCCAGCAGTCGACTAGCGGGCTCCTACAATGAGCAGTTCTTC. The chain joins TRBV12-3 or TRBV12-4 to TRBJ2-1, with TRBD2 matching 10 bases. The ends lost 5 bases at V and 0 bases at J; junction bases unmatched: 1. This CDR3 comprises 15 residues.

This clonotype was seen at least ten times. This chain joins TRBV27 and TRBJ2-1, with 7 bases lining up with TRBD2. CDR3 length equals 13 residues. V was clipped by 4 bases and J by 12 bases; unmatched bases: 9. CDR1 is MNHEY, CDR2 SMNVEV, per germline (reference sequence). Here the CDR3 DNA reads TGTGCCAGCAGTTCCGGGACTACTAGTGTGCAGTTCTTC. Translation: CASSSGTTSVQFF.

This clonotype showed up many times. The rearrangement uses TRBV12-3 or TRBV12-4 and TRBJ1-1; no reliable D call. The CDR3 has 12 amino acids. With 6 bases removed from V and 5 bases from J, the gap between germline ends came to 10 bases. The CDR3 nucleotides read TGTGCCAGCAGGAGCGTTTATACTGAAGCTTTCTTT. Encoded protein: CASRSVYTEAFF.